Below, 10 T cell receptor beta chains from the same sample are listed, as sequenced in a study of CD8 T cells in ankylosing spondylitis. General study results and limits: For ankylosing spondylitis blood, a TCR beta motif of roughly 8 highly homologous variants appeared characteristic.

These TCRs are of unknown antigen specificity. TCRdb recomputed calls from the 5' RACE reads with MiXCR, one row per CDR3 protein. The sample lists hundreds of thousands of distinct CDR3 sequences, 10% to 15% seen once, with around 0.51% in the top ten. The specimen was blood, either unsorted or a sorted T cell fraction (not recorded which). These receptor sequences come from a male donor with ankylosing spondylitis.

This clonotype was observed a handful of times. DNA for the CDR3: TGCAGCGTTTGGGACAGGGAGAGCTACACCTTC. Translation: CSVWDRESYTF. The chain combines TRBV29-1 with TRBJ1-2; 9 positions match TRBD1. The trim removed 5 bases at V and 9 bases at J, leaving 4 bases unmatched. CDR1 is SQVTM, CDR2 ANQGSEA, per germline. The CDR3 runs 11 residues.

The DNA for the CDR3 is TGTGCCAGCAGTGGAAGACGGGAGCAGTACTTC. It codes for CASSGRREQYF. The gene calls are TRBV28 and TRBJ2-7; D is unresolved. The V gene lost 5 bases and the J gene lost 7 bases, with 9 bases spanning the gap. The germline CDR1 and CDR2 sequences are MDHEN and SYDVKM. The CDR3 consists of 11 residues.

This clonotype was seen ten or more times. V is TRBV7-2 and J is TRBJ2-5; D is undetermined. The CDR3 runs to 11 residues. V shed 8 bases and J shed 3 bases, with 7 bases lying between them. In germline, CDR1 is SGHTA, CDR2 FQGNSA. The CDR3 coding sequence is TGTGCCAGCCGCCCCGAAGAGACCCAGTACTTC. Its protein is CASRPEETQYF.

The chain uses TRBV7-8 and TRBJ2-4; no firm D call. The CDR3 spans 14 residues. Trimming cost V 5 bases and J 1 base, with 9 bases left between them. Germline CDR1 SGHVS, CDR2 FQNEAQ. The CDR3 protein is CASSPRVAKNIQYF. Here the CDR3 DNA reads TGTGCCAGCAGCCCCCGAGTGGCCAAAAACATTCAGTACTTC.

This clonotype was recorded at least ten times. The J gene is TRBJ2-1, the V gene TRBV7-2, with D maybe TRBD2 (6 bases). The CDR3 contains 15 residues. The V gene's germline CDR1 is SGHTA and CDR2 FQGNSA. Trimming left V 3 bases short and J 2 bases short, with 11 bases between. This chain's CDR3 is CASSLGGITYNEQFF. CDR3 in DNA: TGTGCCAGCAGCTTGGGCGGGATCACCTACAATGAGCAGTTCTTC.

The chain has TRBV5-1 and TRBJ1-6; 9 positions agree with TRBD1. The junction had 1 base not matched to a gene; V was cut back by 4 bases and J by 5 bases. CDR1 and CDR2 from the germline V gene are SGHRS and YFSETQ. The CDR3 loop spans 14 amino acids. The CDR3 DNA follows: TGCGCCAGCAGCGACAGGGGGGATAATTCACCCCTCCACTTT. Its translation is CASSDRGDNSPLHF.

The table lists this clonotype with a few counts. The chain recombines TRBV18 with TRBJ2-3; D remains unclear. The CDR3 runs to 14 residues. Germline assignment: CDR1 KGHSH and CDR2 LQKENI. V lost 3 bases to trimming and J lost 2 bases, with 9 bases between them. This CDR3 is CASSPGRITDTQYF. The CDR3, as DNA: TGTGCCAGCTCACCCGGACGGATCACAGATACGCAGTATTTT.

The CDR3 region is CASKVTAQDTQYF. The DNA for the CDR3 is TGTGCCAGCAAGGTTACTGCTCAAGATACGCAGTATTTT. V and J are TRBV28 and TRBJ2-3, with D unresolved. The CDR3 extends over 13 amino acids. Germline loops: CDR1 MDHEN, CDR2 SYDVKM. Trimming took 7 bases from V and 5 from J, leaving 13 bases between them.

This clonotype was recorded a few times. V usage is TRBV20-1 and J usage is TRBJ1-2; TRBD1 matches at 8 bases. CDR3 length: 15 amino acids. CDR1 is DFQATT, CDR2 SNEGSKA, per germline (reference sequence). The ends lost 5 bases at V and 4 bases at J; junction bases unmatched: 12. The CDR3 here is CSAQPNRGAGYGYTF. CDR3 nucleotides: TGCAGTGCTCAGCCAAACAGGGGGGCAGGCTATGGCTACACCTTC.

V and J are TRBV5-1 and TRBJ2-7; D is unclear. CDR1 and CDR2 (germline): SGHRS, YFSETQ. The CDR3 contains 13 residues. Deletions cut 7 bases from V and 0 bases from J, with 11 bases between. The CDR3 protein is CASSGPNSYEQYF. CDR3 nucleotide sequence: TGCGCCAGCTCCGGGCCCAACTCCTACGAGCAGTACTTC.